This T cell receptor beta chain was profiled in a study of OX40 agonist ivuxolimab in advanced cancers. From germline, CDR1 is MNHNS and CDR2 SASEGT. V was cut by 5 bases and J by 2 bases, with 10 bases left in between. The CDR3 is 14 amino acids. Study-wide findings and caveats: CD8+ T cells (on average) carried more expanded clones than CD4+ T cells.

Concerning this clone: The target antigen is unknown.

Method: immunoSEQ multiplex PCR; TCRdb's copy keeps in-frame clones and lacks some. The repertoire holds about 19,000 clones, with 77% as singletons. With baseline, cycle 4 day 1, and cycle 7 day 1 as timepoints, blood was sampled. The specimen comprised CD4+ or CD8+ T cells sorted from blood, sampled in a trial of the OX40 agonist ivuxolimab. V and J are TRBV6-1 and TRBJ1-5; perhaps TRBD1 as D (5 bases). This clonotype was sampled from an adult with an advanced solid tumor such as melanoma, head and neck, liver or kidney cancer. CDR3 nucleotide sequence: TGTGCCAGCAGTCTGGGGGTGGGCAATCAGCCCCAGCATTTT. It codes for CASSLGVGNQPQHF.